This T cell receptor beta chain was recovered during a study of T cell clones after liver transplantation. Study conclusions and caveats: Rather than being deleted, graft donor-reactive T cells may have moved into the graft. Circulating graft-donor-reactive CD4 TCRbeta sequences fell significantly post-transplant in most of the 8 subjects. These preliminary findings come from unstandardized post-transplant sampling times. Compared with third party-reactive sequences, donor-reactive ones declined more, independent of withdrawal success.

Germline-derived CDR1 and CDR2 are SNHLY and FYNNEI. Trimming took 5 bases from V and 2 from J; bases not matched to a gene: 4. The CDR3 runs to 14 residues. Notes on this clone: Its antigen is unknown.

Assay used: immunoSEQ multiplex PCR; TCRdb lists only in-frame clones, some missing. Seen here are 68,000 or so clones, nearly 95% observed once, and the top ten hold 0.9% to 1%. The J gene is TRBJ1-1, the V gene TRBV2, with 8 bases matching TRBD1. The sample was CD4+ T cells from blood, taken less than 26 months after liver transplant. This receptor was obtained from a human patient who received a liver transplant. The T cells may come from the graft donor. The CDR3 nucleotides are TGTGCCAGCAGTTTAGCAGGGGGCAACACTGAAGCTTTCTTT. Translation gives CASSLAGGNTEAFF.